This TCR beta chain came from a study of blood T cell repertoires in COVID-19. CDR1 MNHEY and CDR2 SVGAGI come from the germline V gene. The V and J ends lost 4 bases and 6 bases, in that order; junction bases with no gene match: 9. CDR3 length: 15 residues. Original methodology: Amplified reference gene primers provided the basis for estimating nucleated cell counts. Method: immunoSEQ multiplex PCR; TCRdb's copy keeps in-frame clones and lacks some. The D gene and trimming were derived from the DNA, and the V and J assignments and clone size from that table. Of approximately 80,000 clones listed, approximately 85% are singletons.

The TCR was taken from a human donor in a cohort sampled during active COVID-19. The source material was peripheral blood. This sequence joins TRBV6-5 and TRBJ2-1; TRBD1 agrees at 7 bases. The CDR3 nucleotides are TGTGCCAGCAGTTTTGCCGGGACAGTGACCAATGAGCAGTTCTTC. This translates into CASSFAGTVTNEQFF.